The subject of this entry is one T cell receptor (beta chain). V shed 5 bases and J shed 6 bases, with 15 bases lying between them. The CDR3 sequence is 14 residues long. Germline CDR1 and CDR2: LNHDA and SQIVND (reference sequence). This specimen comes from a study of T cell changes during pregnancy in multiple sclerosis. The protocol was immunoSEQ multiplex PCR, while the TCRdb copy is restricted to in-frame clones and leaves out a portion. The repertoire holds some 80,000 clones, with under 95% as singletons. This chain uses TRBV19 with TRBJ2-3; weak D call: TRBD2 (5 bases). Material: peripheral blood, obtained before pregnancy. The receptor was derived from a female donor with multiple sclerosis, enrolled in a pregnancy study. Here the CDR3 reads CASSHRTERDTQYF. DNA for the CDR3: TGTGCCAGTAGTCATCGGACCGAGCGGGATACGCAGTATTTT.